Below, 4 T cell receptor beta chains from the same sample are listed, as sequenced in a study of blood T cell repertoires in COVID-19. TCRdb's copy holds only in-frame clones and misses some; the assay was immunoSEQ multiplex PCR. The sample includes roughly 250,000 clones, about 87% of them seen just once. Material: peripheral blood. The receptor source for this set is a human donor in a cohort sampled during active COVID-19.

This clone was seen once. One end of the junction is discordant with germline, which a read error may explain. The chain carries TRBV27 and TRBJ1-2, with 8 bases identical to TRBD1. Germline CDR1 is MNHEY and CDR2 is SMNVEV (reference sequence). CDR3 length: 15 amino acids. CDR3 region: CASRKTGALNFGYTF. The CDR3 nucleotides are TGTGCCAGCAGAAAGACAGGGGCGCTAAACTTTGGCTACACCTTC.

V is TRBV27 and J is TRBJ2-7, with a possible D match to TRBD1 (5 bases). CDR1 MNHEY and CDR2 SMNVEV come from the germline V gene (reference sequence). Trimming took 2 bases from V and 0 from J, leaving 11 bases between them. CDR3 size: 15 residues. The CDR3 DNA is TGTGCCAGCAGTTTAGGGCAGGGCGCCTCCTACGAGCAGTACTTC. Encoded protein: CASSLGQGASYEQYF.

The genes are TRBV7-8 and TRBJ2-5, with TRBD2 matching 12 bases. V shed 5 bases and J 5 bases; nucleotides not matched to a gene: 6. CDR1 SGHVS and CDR2 FQNEAQ come from the germline V gene. CDR3 length: 15 amino acids. The CDR3 DNA sequence: TGTGCCAGCAGCCCTAGCGGGAGGGCCTGGGAGACCCAGTACTTC. Translating gives CASSPSGRAWETQYF.

The chain combines TRBV11-2 with TRBJ1-1; D not resolved. The germline V and J ends were trimmed by 0 bases and 4 bases, with 12 bases remaining between them. This CDR3 comprises 15 residues. CDR1 is SGHAT, CDR2 FQNNGV, per germline. The CDR3: CASSLDMGRSTEAFF. CDR3 DNA sequence: TGTGCCAGCAGCTTAGATATGGGCAGGTCCACTGAAGCTTTCTTT.